This TCR beta chain was documented in a study of blood T cells in healthy people across ages. Whole-study context: Per every two T cells, about one barcoded beta molecule was captured by template switching.

Concerning this clonotype: The antigen remains unidentified.

PCR was performed a second time for about 7 to 12 cycles using a sample-barcoded 5' primer and a J-beta primer mix. A template-switch adaptor with 12 random nucleotides tagged each cDNA molecule. A single record per CDR3 protein comes from TCRdb applying MiXCR to the 5' RACE reads. The table has 650,000 to 900,000 distinct CDR3 sequences, around two thirds seen once; the top ten hold about a quarter. Each donor's blood draw was roughly 10 milliliters of peripheral blood. Study-wide results and caveats: Changes seen in expanded clonotypes were possibly confounded by donor CMV status left unknown.

This CDR3 contains 17 residues. The chain joins TRBV21-1 to TRBJ1-5; the table's TRBD1 call for D was not verified on the DNA. TRBV21-1 is a pseudogene. This receptor was identified in a man aged 25-40 years in good health. The material sequenced was blood. CDR3 residues: CASSKEGQGRVDQPQHF. CDR3 DNA: TGTGCCAGCAGCAAAGAGGGACAGGGAAGGGTCGATCAGCCCCAGCATTTT.